Each of the 17 T cell receptor beta chains below was sequenced from the same sample in a study of blood T cell repertoires in COVID-19. Using immunoSEQ multiplex PCR, the repertoire was profiled, and TCRdb retains in-frame clones only, with some absent. Among 50,000 to 65,000 clones listed, around 90% were seen once. The sequencing sample was made of peripheral blood. The receptor set was obtained from a man aged 50-59 years with acute or convalescent COVID-19.

The chain carries TRBV5-1 and TRBJ1-4; 11 bases are a match to TRBD1. Germline V gives CDR1 SGHRS, CDR2 YFSETQ. This CDR3 spans 16 amino acids. V trimming: 2 bases; J trimming: 7 bases; junction bases outside the gene matches: 7. DNA of the CDR3: TGCGCCAGCAGCTTTGGGACAGGGGGTTTTGGTGAAAAACTGTTTTTT. Its protein product is CASSFGTGGFGEKLFF.

The V gene is TRBV30, the J gene TRBJ1-4; D is possibly TRBD1 (5 bases). The CDR3 consists of 15 residues. The V gene lost 3 bases and the J gene lost 6 bases, with 17 bases spanning the gap. Germline V gene lookup returns CDR1 GTSNPN and CDR2 SVGIG (reference sequence). The CDR3 DNA reads TGTGCCTGGAGGTTCACGGAAGGGGTTGATGAAAAACTGTTTTTT. Amino acid sequence: CAWRFTEGVDEKLFF.

This chain connects TRBV14 to TRBJ2-7, with D tentatively TRBD2 (7 bases). Trimming took off 5 bases at V and 7 bases at J, with 18 bases between the two ends. In germline, CDR1 is SGHDN, CDR2 FVKESK. The CDR3 covers 14 residues. CDR3 loop: CASSWGAGAREQYF. CDR3 coding DNA: TGTGCCAGCAGCTGGGGTGCGGGGGCTCGGGAGCAGTACTTC.

The gene calls are TRBV6-5 and TRBJ2-5; 7 bases match TRBD1. Germline V gene data show CDR1 as MNHEY and CDR2 as SVGAGI. The V gene end was trimmed by 8 bases and the J gene end by 5 bases; junction bases not matched to a gene: 8. This CDR3 has 13 amino acids. The DNA for the CDR3 is TGTGCCAGCTACCGGGACAGAGGGGAGACCCAGTACTTC. Its protein product is CASYRDRGETQYF.

V is TRBV19 and J is TRBJ2-7; TRBD1 matches 10 bases. Unmatched junction bases numbered 5, after V lost 5 bases and J lost 4 bases. CDR1 is LNHDA and CDR2 is SQIVND in the germline V gene (reference sequence). The CDR3 is 14 amino acids. In DNA form, the CDR3 reads TGTGCCAGTAGTTTGGGACAGGGGTGGTACGAGCAGTACTTC. It encodes CASSLGQGWYEQYF.

V is TRBV7-2 and J is TRBJ2-7; D unclear. The CDR3 totals 14 residues. The V gene lost 1 base and the J gene lost 1 base, with 8 bases spanning the gap. Germline CDR1 is SGHTA and CDR2 is FQGNSA. DNA of the CDR3: TGTGCCAGCAGCTTAGTGGCAGGTTCCTACGAGCAGTACTTC. Translating gives CASSLVAGSYEQYF.

J is TRBJ2-7 and V is TRBV3-1 (or the pseudogene TRBV3-2), with 11 bases identical to TRBD2. The trim removed 4 bases at V and 4 bases at J, leaving 9 bases unmatched. Germline V gives CDR1 LGHDT, CDR2 YNNKEL (reference sequence). The CDR3 consists of 16 residues. CDR3 coding DNA: TGTGCCAGCAGCCCGAATAGCGGGGGGGCCCCGTACGAGCAGTACTTC. Amino acid sequence: CASSPNSGGAPYEQYF.

This chain uses TRBV7-9 with TRBJ2-1; D is perhaps TRBD1 (5 bases). Deletions cut 2 bases from V and 0 bases from J, with 8 bases between. Germline loops: CDR1 SEHNR, CDR2 FQNEAQ (reference sequence). The CDR3 is 15 residues long. This CDR3 is CASSLTGSSYNEQFF. The CDR3 bases are TGTGCCAGCAGCTTAACAGGTAGCTCCTACAATGAGCAGTTCTTC.

This clone was counted once. The rearrangement joins TRBV30 to TRBJ2-7; D is possibly TRBD1 (5 bases). The germline V gene encodes CDR1 GTSNPN and CDR2 SVGIG (reference sequence). The CDR3 has 14 amino acids. V gave up 0 bases and J gave up 3 bases, with 12 bases separating them. The CDR3 here is CAWSVNSGNYEQYF. The CDR3 DNA sequence: TGTGCCTGGAGTGTAAATTCAGGGAACTACGAGCAGTACTTC.

This rearrangement joins TRBV5-1 to TRBJ2-1; possibly TRBD1 for D (6 bases). Trimming shortened V by 5 bases and J by 6 bases, and 12 bases separated the two germline ends. This CDR3 has 13 amino acids. CDR1 is SGHRS and CDR2 is YFSETQ in the germline V gene. CDR3 DNA sequence: TGCGCCAGCAGTTTACACAGGGTCAATGAGCAGTTCTTC. Protein product: CASSLHRVNEQFF.

V is TRBV11-3 and J is TRBJ2-2; TRBD2 aligns across 15 bases. Germline-derived CDR1 and CDR2 are SGHNT and YENEEA. This CDR3 contains 20 residues. The ends lost 1 base at V and 3 bases at J; junction bases unmatched: 9. The CDR3 spells CASSLVGTSGGRWDTGELFF. The CDR3 DNA reads as TGTGCCAGCAGCTTAGTAGGGACTAGCGGGGGGCGCTGGGACACCGGGGAGCTGTTTTTT.

The chain employs TRBV30 and TRBJ2-7; a possible D gene is TRBD2 (6 bases). This CDR3 has 13 amino acids. CDR1 is GTSNPN and CDR2 is SVGIG in the germline V gene (reference sequence). The V and J ends lost 1 base and 3 bases respectively, with 10 bases between them. The CDR3 here is CAWSDLGGYEQYF. The CDR3 bases are TGTGCCTGGAGTGACCTGGGGGGCTACGAGCAGTACTTC.

The J gene is TRBJ1-2, the V gene TRBV10-1; 7 positions match TRBD1. CDR3 length equals 15 residues. CDR1 is WNHNN and CDR2 is SYGVQD in the germline V gene (reference sequence). With 3 bases clipped from V and 5 bases from J, the junction kept 9 bases outside the gene matches. The CDR3 loop reads CASSERGQLMYGYTF. The DNA for the CDR3 is TGCGCCAGCAGTGAACGGGGACAGCTCATGTATGGCTACACCTTC.

The chain joins TRBV19 to TRBJ2-3, with D maybe TRBD2 (6 bases). V dropped 5 bases and J dropped 0 bases, with 15 bases sitting between them. Per germline, CDR1 LNHDA and CDR2 SQIVND (reference sequence). CDR3 length: 16 amino acids. The CDR3 protein is CASSLQAGWSTDTQYF. The CDR3 nucleotides read TGTGCCAGTAGTCTACAAGCGGGTTGGAGCACAGATACGCAGTATTTT.

This chain links TRBV9 with TRBJ2-3; 15 bases match TRBD2. CDR3 size: 16 residues. J lost 3 bases, V lost 4 bases, and 3 bases had no gene match. Germline-derived CDR1 and CDR2 are SGDLS and YYNGEE. The CDR3 region has the DNA TGTGCCAGCAGCACAGGGACTAGCGGGGGGACAGATACGCAGTATTTT. Residues: CASSTGTSGGTDTQYF.

The chain uses TRBV6-4 and TRBJ1-4; 7 bases are shared with TRBD1. J gave up 0 bases and V 6 bases, and 4 bases lay outside the gene matches. Germline V gene sequence: CDR1 MRHNA, CDR2 SNTAGT. The CDR3 covers 15 residues. CDR3 sequence: CASRPTGATNEKLFF. CDR3 DNA: TGTGCCAGCAGGCCCACAGGGGCAACTAATGAAAAACTGTTTTTT.

The chain combines TRBV10-3 with TRBJ1-3; weak D call: TRBD1 (5 bases). The CDR3 runs 15 residues. Trimming stripped 3 bases from V and 4 bases from J, with 13 bases between. CDR1 ENHRY and CDR2 SYGVKD come from the germline V gene. The CDR3 nucleotides read TGTGCCATCAGTGAATCACCGGGGGTCGGAAACACCATATATTTT. As protein: CAISESPGVGNTIYF.